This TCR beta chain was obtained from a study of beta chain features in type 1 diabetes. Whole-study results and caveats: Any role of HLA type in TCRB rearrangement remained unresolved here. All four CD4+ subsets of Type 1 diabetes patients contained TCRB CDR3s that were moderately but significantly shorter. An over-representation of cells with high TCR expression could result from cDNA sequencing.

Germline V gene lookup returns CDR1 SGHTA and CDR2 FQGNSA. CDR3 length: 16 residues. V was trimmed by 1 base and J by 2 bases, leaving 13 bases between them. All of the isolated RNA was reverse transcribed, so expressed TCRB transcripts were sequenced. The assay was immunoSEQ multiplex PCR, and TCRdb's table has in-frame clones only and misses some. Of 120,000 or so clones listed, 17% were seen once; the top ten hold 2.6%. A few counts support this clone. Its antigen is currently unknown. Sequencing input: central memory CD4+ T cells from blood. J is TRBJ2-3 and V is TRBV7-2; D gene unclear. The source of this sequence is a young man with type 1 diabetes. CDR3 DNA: TGTGCCAGCAGCTTAGGGAGAAATTATATCACAGATACGCAGTATTTT. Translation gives CASSLGRNYITDTQYF.